This paragraph reports one T cell receptor beta chain. Its antigen is not known. Per germline, CDR1 LGHNA and CDR2 YNFKEQ. This CDR3 is built from 16 residues. The V segment lost 1 base and the J segment 3 bases; nucleotides outside the gene matches: 6. Using a J-beta primer mix together with a sample-barcoded 5' primer, a second PCR was run for 7 to 11 cycles. Each cDNA molecule received a tag from a template-switch adaptor that had 12 random nucleotides. One entry per CDR3 protein, called by TCRdb with MiXCR from the 5' RACE reads. The table lists about 640,000 distinct CDR3 sequences, under 65% of them singletons. This specimen belongs to a study of blood T cells in healthy people across ages. Study conclusions and caveats: There were more naive CD4+ cells and higher diversity in long-lived donors than in aged donors.

The rearrangement links TRBV4-2 to TRBJ2-3; 8 bases match TRBD1. The receptor was derived from a man in his 60s in good health. The sample taken for sequencing was blood. The CDR3 DNA follows: TGTGCCAGCAGCCAAGTTATGCAGGGGGCAACAGATACGCAGTATTTT. Translation: CASSQVMQGATDTQYF.